This T cell receptor (beta chain) emerged from a study of T cells in Graves' hyperthyroidism and ophthalmopathy (dated by TCRdb to about 2019). The study in broad terms: Peripheral blood was sampled at the time of initial diagnosis, prior to any treatment. In six Graves' hyperthyroidism patients, the study also compared T-cell repertoires from thyroid tissue with T-cell repertoires from blood. To identify distinguishing TCR V-J signatures, a discovery cohort of around 100 patients was used, comprising 40 to 45 with Graves' ophthalmopathy and around 60 with stable Graves' hyperthyroidism. An independent validation cohort of about 19 hyperthyroidism patients and 17 patients who later progressed to ophthalmopathy tested prospective prediction of ophthalmopathy. The paper describes TCR Vbeta CDR3 sequencing of 140 or so peripheral blood samples, made up of 43 ophthalmopathy patients, approximately 76 hyperthyroidism patients and roughly 17 progressor patients. Once sampling was done, hyperthyroidism patients were given methimazole at a starting dose of 30 mg daily, whereas ophthalmopathy patients were given high-dose intravenous methylprednisolone. For training and testing, the 80 to 100 patients in the discovery cohort were randomly divided in a 7:3 ratio.

Stable Graves' hyperthyroidism was defined as the absence of progression to ophthalmopathy over 18 months of follow-up. The hyperthyroidism patients were between 18 and 65 years old and newly diagnosed, with a disease duration of less than 2 months. Any patient with an uncontrolled infection, another autoimmune disease, pregnancy or lactation was excluded. Diagnoses relied on clinical symptoms, serum thyroxine and TRAb, thyroid ultrasound and orbital computed tomography. Ficoll-Paque density gradient centrifugation was used to isolate PBMCs from under 11 ml of fresh peripheral blood. Trizol reagent was used to extract total RNA, and RNA quality was then checked on an Agilent 2100 Bioanalyzer. This clonotype has only a few counts. The specificity of this receptor is unknown. Base quality data are lacking; no much larger clone is found one base away. Beyond this particular receptor, the publication reports: Most expanded thyroid clonotypes (frequency above 0.001) were also detected in blood, suggesting blood repertoires may reflect thyroid immune responses. In cross-validation, a model built on a 13 V-J signature told ophthalmopathy apart from stable hyperthyroidism with approximately 90% sensitivity and 81% to 82% specificity, and in testing the same model reached 80%/75%. No statistical method was used to set the sample size in advance, and investigators knew the group allocation. During validation, the model predicted progression to ophthalmopathy a median of about 6.3 months ahead of onset, with 60% to 71% sensitivity and more than 72% specificity.

The TCR beta CDR3 regions were amplified from RNA transcripts. For the first round of RT-PCR on the TCR CDR3, the HTBI primer set was used together with the Qiagen OneStep RT-PCR kit. The libraries were constructed in a second round of multiplex PCR and then size-selected and purified. The libraries were sequenced on an Illumina HiSeq2000 using paired-end 100 bp reads. In the source study's methods: Raw data were processed with SOAPnuke, discarding reads with adapters, uncalled bases, mean Phred below 15, or no exact constant-primer or identifier match. High-quality paired reads were merged with COPE v1.2.5, and unique nucleotide sequences were defined as clonotypes. MiTCR v1.1 was used to align clonotypes to the IMGT TRBV, TRBD and TRBJ reference segments. Only V-J combinations with frequency above 0.0001, covering 99.2% of repertoires, were analysed. A TCS score was defined as the ratio between F50 (clonal expansion) and ExV (chaos), using BLOSUM62-based TCRdist between CDR3 peptides within each V-J. Welch's t-statistics and random forest reduced 514 V-J features to around 14, which were used in a naive Bayes classifier (R e1071). Using fastp at Q25 and MiXCR, TCRdb reprocessed the public reads and kept productive beta chains. Under each unique CDR3 protein, matching rows form one entry showing the most common genes and DNA. Clone size and V and J calls follow TCRdb, not the original study. This sample holds under 400,000 distinct CDR3 sequences; about 20% were observed only once. Together, the top ten hold less than 65% of the sample.

The CDR3 runs 14 residues from the cysteine to the phenylalanine. CDR3 DNA only is kept here, 42 bases in frame from base 1. V lost 5 bases and J lost 5 bases, and the count of bases not matched to a germline gene is 5. The germline V gene encodes CDR1 MGHDK and CDR2 SYGVNS. This clonotype originated in a woman between 50 and 59 years old with Graves' hyperthyroidism. The chain is encoded by TRBV25-1 joined to TRBJ2-5, with TRBD2 identical over 10 junction bases. Sequencing used blood. CDR3 protein: CASSQRGGRETQYF. In nucleotide form, the sequence is TGTGCCAGCAGTCAGCGGGGGGGCCGGGAGACCCAGTACTTC.